This T cell receptor (beta chain) stems from a study of blood T cell repertoires in COVID-19. At the level of the study: Sites across the United States, Italy and Spain contributed samples from acute and convalescent COVID-19. PBMCs, B-cell-depleted T cells, or T cells were the source of the cDNA or gDNA that made up the material.

In the original workflow: Nucleated cell counts were estimated from reference gene primer amplification. Clones were sequenced by immunoSEQ multiplex PCR, and TCRdb holds only the in-frame ones, with some missing. D and trimming come from the DNA, and the V and J calls and clone size come from that table. The data contain 330,000 or so clones, roughly 86% of them seen just once; the ten biggest clones take up approximately 9.9%. Germline CDR1 SGHTA, CDR2 FQGNSA. The CDR3 has 17 amino acids. Germline trimming cut 4 bases from V and 0 bases from J; bases unmatched to any gene: 8. The Seattle site enrolled patients during active infection and followed them longitudinally.

The sample taken for sequencing was peripheral blood. The chain recombines TRBV7-2 with TRBJ2-2; TRBD2 agrees at 7 bases. The receptor comes from a man between 25 and 39 years old with COVID-19, enrolled during active disease. The CDR3 sequence is CASSSRPRGANTGELFF. Here the CDR3 DNA reads TGTGCCAGCAGCTCCCGGCCACGGGGGGCGAACACCGGGGAGCTGTTTTTT.